Included here is one T cell receptor beta chain sequence, with context. Germline V gene sequence: CDR1 MGHRA, CDR2 YSYEKL. V lost 1 base to trimming and J lost 7 bases; unmatched junction nucleotides: 9. This CDR3 region has 18 residues. The record originates from a study of T cell changes during pregnancy in multiple sclerosis. Here immunoSEQ multiplex PCR was the method, and the copy in TCRdb shows in-frame clones only, minus some. The table lists tens of thousands of clones, over 90% of them singletons. Sequences were derived from peripheral blood, sampled after pregnancy. The TCR originated in a female donor with multiple sclerosis, enrolled in a pregnancy study. The genes are TRBV4-1 and TRBJ2-1, with 14 positions matching TRBD2. The chain's CDR3 is CASSQVDLGLAGGNEQFF. CDR3 DNA sequence: TGCGCCAGCAGCCAAGTTGACTTAGGACTAGCGGGGGGAAATGAGCAGTTCTTC.